This is a list of T cell receptor beta chains from one sample in a study of cytomegalovirus exposure and HLA in healthy donors. Sequencing used immunoSEQ multiplex PCR; TCRdb keeps in-frame clones, though not all of them. Recorded for this sample: approximately 37,000 clones. The sample was PBMCs. The receptors originated from a male donor in good health and CMV-seronegative. Both conserved end residues are part of each CDR3. The order of the fields is CDR3 DNA, CDR3 protein, J gene, V gene, D gene. D genes are given only for firm matches.

TGTGCCAGCAGCCAGACAGACTATAATTCACCCCTCCACTTT,CASSQTDYNSPLHF,TRBJ1-6,TRBV11-2,-
TGCGCCAGCAGCTTAGCGGGGGGGCACTACGAGCAGTACTTC,CASSLAGGHYEQYF,TRBJ2-7,TRBV5-1,TRBD2
TGTGCCAGCACCCGACAGGGGGAGGAAAAACTGTTTTTT,CASTRQGEEKLFF,TRBJ1-4,TRBV6-5,TRBD1
TGTGCCAGTAGTGACCCGTACGGGTTCGCCTACGAGCAGTACTTC,CASSDPYGFAYEQYF,TRBJ2-7,TRBV19,-
TGTGCCAGTAATGACAGGGGAGACACTGAAGCTTTCTTT,CASNDRGDTEAFF,TRBJ1-1,TRBV19,TRBD1
TGTGCCAGCAGGAGAGGCGGAGCCTATGGCTACACCTTC,CASRRGGAYGYTF,TRBJ1-2,TRBV5-4,-
TGCAGCGTTCAACAGGGAATCAATCAGCCCCAGCATTTT,CSVQQGINQPQHF,TRBJ1-5,TRBV29-1,-
TGTGCCATCAGTGATGGGGGGTACGAGCAGTACTTC,CAISDGGYEQYF,TRBJ2-7,TRBV10-3,-
TGTGCCAGCAGGCTTACAGGGTTAGGCAATCAGCCCCAGCATTTT,CASRLTGLGNQPQHF,TRBJ1-5,TRBV6-5,-
TGTGCCAGCAGCCCGTCTAACACTGAAGCTTTCTTT,CASSPSNTEAFF,TRBJ1-1,TRBV7-9,-
TGTGCCAGTAGTTGGGGGGATTCCTACAATGAGCAGTTCTTC,CASSWGDSYNEQFF,TRBJ2-1,TRBV19,-
TGTGCCAGCAGCGTTCTTGTGGGGAGCTCTGGAAACACCATATATTTT,CASSVLVGSSGNTIYF,TRBJ1-3,TRBV5-6,-
TGTGCCAGCAGTTACCGGGTCATGAACACTGAAGCTTTCTTT,CASSYRVMNTEAFF,TRBJ1-1,TRBV6-5,-
TGTGCCAGCAGCGTAGCTGGAGGTATAGGGACAGGGGAGCTGTTTTTT,CASSVAGGIGTGELFF,TRBJ2-2,TRBV9,-
TGTGCCAGCAGCGTAGGGGCAGGCTCCACGGAAGGCGATGAGCAGTTCTTC,CASSVGAGSTEGDEQFF,TRBJ2-1,TRBV9,-
TGTGCCAGCAGCTTAGTTACAGGAACTTCGGTCGAGCAGTACTTC,CASSLVTGTSVEQYF,TRBJ2-7,TRBV7-8,-
TGCGCCAGCAGCCAGACCGACAGGGAGTTATCACCCCTCCACTTT,CASSQTDRELSPLHF,TRBJ1-6,TRBV4-1,TRBD1
TGTGCCAGCGGGAGTATCTACGAGCAGTACTTC,CASGSIYEQYF,TRBJ2-7,TRBV28,-
TGTGCCAGCAGCTCCCGGACAGACTCTGGAAACACCATATATTTT,CASSSRTDSGNTIYF,TRBJ1-3,TRBV7-2,-
TGTGCCAGCAGCACCCCAGGCTCTGGGGCCAACGTCCTGACTTTC,CASSTPGSGANVLTF,TRBJ2-6,TRBV6-5,-
TGCGCCAGCAGCCCAACCGGGACAAAGAACACTGAAGCTTTCTTT,CASSPTGTKNTEAFF,TRBJ1-1,TRBV5-1,-
TGTGCCAGCAGCGGCGGGTTAGACACTGAAGCTTTCTTT,CASSGGLDTEAFF,TRBJ1-1,TRBV6-1,-